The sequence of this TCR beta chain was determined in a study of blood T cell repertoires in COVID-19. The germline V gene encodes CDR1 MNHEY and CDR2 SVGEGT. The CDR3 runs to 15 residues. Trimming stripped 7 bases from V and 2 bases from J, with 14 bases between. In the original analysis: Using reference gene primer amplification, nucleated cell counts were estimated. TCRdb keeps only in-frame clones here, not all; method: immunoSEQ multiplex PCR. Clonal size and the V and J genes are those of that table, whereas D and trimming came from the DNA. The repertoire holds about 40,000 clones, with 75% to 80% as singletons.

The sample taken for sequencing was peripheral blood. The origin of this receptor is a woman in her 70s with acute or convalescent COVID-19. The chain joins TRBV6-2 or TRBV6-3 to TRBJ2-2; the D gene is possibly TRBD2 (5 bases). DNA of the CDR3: TGTGCCAGCACCCCCTTCGGGATTAACACCGGGGAGCTGTTTTTT. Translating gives CASTPFGINTGELFF.